A selection of T cell receptor beta chains follows, all from one sample in a study of regulatory T cells in long-lasting Graves disease. Each CDR3 protein gets one entry after TCRdb re-called the multiplex PCR reads with MiXCR. The sample shows 410,000 or so distinct CDR3 sequences, under 15% of them seen only once. These sequences were also reported in another study, on T cells in Graves' hyperthyroidism and ophthalmopathy.

The sample consisted of peripheral blood mononuclear cells (PBMCs), taken at new diagnosis, from a patient treated with antithyroid drugs. The receptors come from a woman aged 30 to 39 with Graves disease. The CDR3 runs from the conserved cysteine through the conserved F or W. Each record gives: V gene, J gene, D gene, clone size, CDR3 DNA, CDR3 protein. D genes are given only for firm matches. Where a row states a size, it is once, few, many or the class of an expanded clone; other rows omit it.

TRBV3-1,TRBJ1-4,.,.,TGTGCCAGCAGCCAAGCCCTGAGGGATGAAGAACTGTTTTTT,CASSQALRDEELFF
TRBV10-3,TRBJ2-2,TRBD2,.,TGTGCCATCAGCCCACTAGCGGGAGGCGTTACCGGGGAGCTGTTTTTT,CAISPLAGGVTGELFF
TRBV5-1,TRBJ2-3,.,.,TGCGCCAGCAGCTTGTATGGGACTGGAGATACGCAGTATTTT,CASSLYGTGDTQYF
TRBV7-9,TRBJ1-5,.,few,TGTGCCAGCAGCCATCCCGGGTTTAATCAGCCCCAGCATTTT,CASSHPGFNQPQHF
TRBV18,TRBJ1-4,.,many,TGTGCCAGCTCACCTCGGGACCTGTCTGAAAAACTGTTTTTT,CASSPRDLSEKLFF
TRBV4-2,TRBJ2-1,.,.,TGTGCCAGCAGCCAAGTCACGCTGGGCAATGAGCAGTTCTTC,CASSQVTLGNEQFF
TRBV12-3/TRBV12-4,TRBJ2-1,.,many,TGTGCCAGCAAGGTCTTGAATGAGCAGTTCTTC,CASKVLNEQFF
TRBV5-5,TRBJ1-2,.,few,TGTGCCAGCAGCCCGGACGGCAGCTATGGCTACACCTTC,CASSPDGSYGYTF
TRBV29-1,TRBJ2-7,.,.,TGCAGCGTTGCATTTTTCGACGAGCAGTACTTC,CSVAFFDEQYF
TRBV12-3/TRBV12-4,TRBJ2-2,.,once,TGTGCCAGCAGGGGGCCGGGGACCGGGGAGCTGTTTTTT,CASRGPGTGELFF
TRBV11-2,TRBJ2-5,.,many,TGTGCCAGCAGCCACGGTGGGATTTCAGAGGAGACCCAGTACTTC,CASSHGGISEETQYF
TRBV12-3/TRBV12-4,TRBJ2-2,.,.,TGTGCCACCCGGGGAGGCACCGGGGAGCTGTTTTTT,CATRGGTGELFF
TRBV4-2,TRBJ2-1,TRBD2,.,TGTGCCAGCAGCCAAGACCCCCACCGACTAGCCGGCTCCTACAATGAGCAGTTCTTC,CASSQDPHRLAGSYNEQFF
TRBV20-1,TRBJ2-1,TRBD2,many,TGCAGTGCTAGAGACTGGACTAGCGGGAGTGTTTACAATGAGCAGTTCTTC,CSARDWTSGSVYNEQFF
TRBV20-1,TRBJ2-7,.,many,TGCAGTGCCAGCGCACAGGGCTACGAGCAGTACTTC,CSASAQGYEQYF
TRBV6-9,TRBJ2-3,.,.,TGTGCCAGCAGTTACTCTCTGGGGTCAGATACGCAGTATTTT,CASSYSLGSDTQYF
TRBV11-2,TRBJ2-1,.,.,TGTGCCAGCAGCCGGGACTTGTATGAGCAGTTCTTC,CASSRDLYEQFF
TRBV10-3,TRBJ2-1,.,.,TGTGCCATCGCGAGGGGAACTGAGCAGTTCTTC,CAIARGTEQFF
TRBV7-8,TRBJ2-7,TRBD2,many,TGTGCCAGCAGCTTAGCGGGGGGAGGGGCGTCCTACGAGCAGTACTTC,CASSLAGGGASYEQYF
TRBV15,TRBJ2-5,TRBD2,few,TGTGCCACCAGCAGAGAGGCGACTAGCGAGCAAGAGACCCAGTACTTC,CATSREATSEQETQYF
TRBV20-1,TRBJ2-3,.,.,TGCAGTGCCTACCCTAGCGCCCGCACAGATACGCAGTATTTT,CSAYPSARTDTQYF
TRBV13,TRBJ1-3,.,few,TGTGCCAGCAGCTTAGGCCGAAGGACAACAACTGGAAACACCATATATTTT,CASSLGRRTTTGNTIYF
TRBV27,TRBJ1-1,.,many,TGTGCCAGCAGACGTACACAGAACACTGAAGCTTTCTTT,CASRRTQNTEAFF
TRBV24-1,TRBJ2-1,TRBD2,.,TGTGCCACCAGTGATTTGACTAGCGGGAGGGGCCACAATGAGCAGTTCTTC,CATSDLTSGRGHNEQFF
TRBV12-3/TRBV12-4,TRBJ1-1,.,few,TGTGCCAGCAGTTTTAACACACTTACTGAAGCTTTCTTT,CASSFNTLTEAFF
TRBV9,TRBJ2-7,.,.,TGTGCCAGCAGCGTAGGGCCAGGGAAGGGCTACGAGCAGTACTTC,CASSVGPGKGYEQYF
TRBV13,TRBJ2-1,TRBD2,many,TGTGCCAGCAGCTTGCCGCGACTAGCGGGAGGGGTCGGTGAGCAGTTCTTC,CASSLPRLAGGVGEQFF
TRBV12-3/TRBV12-4,TRBJ2-2,TRBD2,many,TGTGCCAGCAGTAAGCGGGAGGGCTCGGCCGGGGAGCTGTTTTTT,CASSKREGSAGELFF
TRBV10-3,TRBJ2-2,.,many,TGTGCCATCAGTGACCCTCGAGCGGCGGGCACCGGGGAGCTGTTTTTT,CAISDPRAAGTGELFF
TRBV24-1,TRBJ2-1,.,many,TGTGCCACCAGTGATTTAGCCCTAGACAATGAGCAGTTCTTC,CATSDLALDNEQFF
TRBV27,TRBJ2-1,TRBD2,.,TGTGCCAGCAGGCCCCCTGGGCGGGGGGGAGGTAATGAGCAGTTCTTC,CASRPPGRGGGNEQFF
TRBV6-1,TRBJ1-2,.,many,TGTGCCAGCGAAGTTCTAAGGACGGCATATGGCTACACCTTC,CASEVLRTAYGYTF
TRBV11-2,TRBJ2-1,TRBD2,many,TGTGCCAGCAGCTTCGGGGGGACTACTCGATTGGCCAGCCATGAGCAGTTCTTC,CASSFGGTTRLASHEQFF
TRBV6-1,TRBJ1-5,.,medium-sized,TGTGCCAGCGAAACAGGGAGCGGCAATCAGCCCCAGCATTTT,CASETGSGNQPQHF
TRBV11-2,TRBJ1-1,.,many,TGTGCCAGCAGCCTCCGACTCCCAGGGAGAGGATTCACTGAAGCTTTCTTT,CASSLRLPGRGFTEAFF
TRBV15,TRBJ2-3,.,many,TGTGCCACCAGCAGACATCCCCGGGATCCAGATACGCAGTATTTT,CATSRHPRDPDTQYF
TRBV20-1,TRBJ2-6,TRBD2,many,TGCAGTGCTAGTACCCGGGATCCGCCGAACGGGAGGGCCCTCGGGGCCAACGTCCTGACTTTC,CSASTRDPPNGRALGANVLTF
TRBV27,TRBJ2-7,.,.,TGTGCCAGCGTCCCCGTCGGCGGGGTCTCGGGCGAGCAGTACTTC,CASVPVGGVSGEQYF
TRBV6-1,TRBJ2-2,TRBD1,few,TGTGCCAGCAACGACAGGGGTCTTAGCACCGGGGAGCTGTTTTTT,CASNDRGLSTGELFF
TRBV6-5,TRBJ2-3,.,.,TGTGCCAGCAGTTACCGGCCTCCTAGCGGCACAGATACGCAGTATTTT,CASSYRPPSGTDTQYF
TRBV5-1,TRBJ1-1,.,few,TGCGCCAGCGGTCCTTCCATCGCCTCGGGAGAAGCTTTCTTT,CASGPSIASGEAFF
TRBV12-3/TRBV12-4,TRBJ2-2,TRBD2,many,TGTGCCAGCAGAAGAGCGGGAGGGTACACCGGGGAGCTGTTTTTT,CASRRAGGYTGELFF
TRBV28,TRBJ2-6,TRBD1,many,TGTGCCAGCAGTTCGACAGGGGGCGCTGGGGCCAACGTCCTGACTTTC,CASSSTGGAGANVLTF
TRBV5-1,TRBJ2-2,.,many,TGTGCCAGCAGCTTGGGCGTGGAGCTGTTTTTT,CASSLGVELFF
TRBV5-1,TRBJ2-5,TRBD1,many,TGTGCCAGCAGTTTGGGACAGGGCCAAGAGACCCAGTACTTC,CASSLGQGQETQYF
TRBV2,TRBJ1-1,.,.,TGTGCCAGCAGGAGCACTGCTGAAGCTTTCTTT,CASRSTAEAFF
TRBV5-1,TRBJ1-1,TRBD1,.,TGCGCCAGCAGCTTTAGGGACAGGGTAATAGGCACTGAAGCTTTCTTT,CASSFRDRVIGTEAFF
TRBV15,TRBJ1-2,.,.,TGTGCCACCAGCAGAGATCGAGCGGAAGGCTACACCTTC,CATSRDRAEGYTF
TRBV4-1,TRBJ2-7,.,.,TGCGCCAGCAGCCCCGACCGCTACGAGCAGTACTTC,CASSPDRYEQYF
TRBV24-1,TRBJ2-1,TRBD1,few,TGTGCCACCAATGACAGGGGGGGTGCCTACAATGAGCAGTTCTTC,CATNDRGGAYNEQFF
TRBV7-2,TRBJ1-4,TRBD1,.,TGTGCCAGCTGTGGGGACAGTTCTAATGAAAAACTGTTTTTT,CASCGDSSNEKLFF
TRBV12-3/TRBV12-4,TRBJ2-1,TRBD2,many,TGTGCCAGCAGTTCGGGAGGTAGCGGCTCCAATGAGCAGTTCTTC,CASSSGGSGSNEQFF
TRBV27,TRBJ2-1,TRBD1,many,TGTGCCAGCAGTTTATTTTACCGGGACAGGGGAAAAAATGAGCAGTTCTTC,CASSLFYRDRGKNEQFF